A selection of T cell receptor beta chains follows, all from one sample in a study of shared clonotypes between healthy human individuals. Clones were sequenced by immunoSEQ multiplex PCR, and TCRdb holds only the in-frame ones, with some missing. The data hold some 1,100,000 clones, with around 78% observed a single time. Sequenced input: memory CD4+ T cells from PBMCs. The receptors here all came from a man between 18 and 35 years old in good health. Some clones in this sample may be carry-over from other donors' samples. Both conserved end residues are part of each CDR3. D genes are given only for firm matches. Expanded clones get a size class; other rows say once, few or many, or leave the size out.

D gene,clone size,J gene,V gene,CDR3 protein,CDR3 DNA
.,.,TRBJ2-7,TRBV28,CASSPSAGTAYEQYF,TGTGCCAGCAGTCCCTCGGCGGGGACCGCCTACGAGCAGTACTTC
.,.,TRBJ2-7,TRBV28,CASTAGLGPIREYEQYF,TGTGCCAGTACGGCGGGTCTGGGACCTATTCGGGAATACGAGCAGTACTTC
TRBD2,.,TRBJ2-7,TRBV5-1,CASSYAKGLAAYEQYF,TGCGCCAGCAGCTACGCGAAGGGACTAGCGGCGTACGAGCAGTACTTC
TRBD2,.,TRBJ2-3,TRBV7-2,CASSLVASGRDTQYF,TGTGCCAGCAGCTTAGTGGCTAGCGGGAGGGATACGCAGTATTTT
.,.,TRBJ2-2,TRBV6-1,CASSRDPSNTGELFF,TGTGCCAGCAGTCGGGACCCGTCGAACACCGGGGAGCTGTTTTTT
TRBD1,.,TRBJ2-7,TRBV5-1,CASSGDRGNEQYF,TGCGCCAGCAGCGGGGACAGGGGAAACGAGCAGTACTTC
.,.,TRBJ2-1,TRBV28,CASRGREIRGYNEQFF,TGTGCCAGCAGGGGGAGGGAGATCAGGGGGTACAATGAGCAGTTCTTC
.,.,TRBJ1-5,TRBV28,CASRSGTLSNQPQHF,TGTGCCAGCAGGTCCGGGACACTTAGCAATCAGCCCCAGCATTTT
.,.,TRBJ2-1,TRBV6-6,CASSYGGSLNEQFF,TGTGCCAGCAGTTACGGGGGGTCTCTCAATGAGCAGTTCTTC
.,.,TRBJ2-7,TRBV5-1,CASSFLDSSDEQYF,TGCGCCAGCAGCTTTCTGGATTCCAGCGACGAGCAGTACTTC
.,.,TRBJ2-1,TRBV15,CATSRDLLSSYNEQFF,TGTGCCACCAGCAGAGACCTCTTGAGCTCCTACAATGAGCAGTTCTTC
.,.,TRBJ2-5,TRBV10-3,CAISETRYQETQYF,TGTGCCATCAGTGAGACTCGATACCAAGAGACCCAGTACTTC
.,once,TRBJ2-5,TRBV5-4,CASSLKMGETQYF,TGTGCCAGCAGCCTCAAGATGGGAGAGACCCAGTACTTC
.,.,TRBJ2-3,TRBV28,CASSFGWAPESTDTQYF,TGTGCCAGCAGTTTTGGTTGGGCCCCGGAGAGCACAGATACGCAGTATTTT
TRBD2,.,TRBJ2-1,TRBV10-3,CAISGHSGRAGNEQFF,TGTGCCATCAGTGGACATAGCGGGAGGGCGGGCAATGAGCAGTTCTTC
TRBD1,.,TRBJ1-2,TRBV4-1,CASSQEPSWDSLYGYTF,TGCGCCAGCAGCCAAGAACCCTCGTGGGACAGCCTTTATGGCTACACCTTC
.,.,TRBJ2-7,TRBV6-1,CASSEYWVDEQYF,TGTGCCAGCAGTGAGTATTGGGTCGACGAGCAGTACTTC
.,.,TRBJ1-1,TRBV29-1,CSVDEGLATEAFF,TGCAGCGTTGATGAGGGTCTGGCAACTGAAGCTTTCTTT
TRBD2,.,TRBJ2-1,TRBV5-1,CASSFLSGITYEQFF,TGCGCCAGCAGCTTTCTTAGCGGGATTACCTATGAGCAGTTCTTC
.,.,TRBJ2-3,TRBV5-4,CASSLSGSTDTQYF,TGTGCCAGCAGCTTGTCAGGCTCCACAGATACGCAGTATTTT
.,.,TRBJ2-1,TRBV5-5,CASSFGVEYNEQFF,TGTGCCAGCAGCTTTGGAGTTGAATACAATGAGCAGTTCTTC
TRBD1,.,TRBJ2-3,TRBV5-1,CASSTGQGAPDTQYF,TGCGCCAGCAGCACCGGACAGGGGGCGCCAGATACGCAGTATTTT
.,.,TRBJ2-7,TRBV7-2,CASSLGEAPYEQYF,TGTGCCAGCAGCTTAGGGGAGGCTCCCTACGAGCAGTACTTC
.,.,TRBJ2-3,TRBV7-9,CASSPGGGGDTQYF,TGTGCCAGCAGCCCCGGAGGGGGGGGAGATACGCAGTATTTT
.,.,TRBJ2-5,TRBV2,CASSDLIYGGETQYF,TGTGCCAGCAGTGATTTGATCTATGGAGGGGAGACCCAGTACTTC
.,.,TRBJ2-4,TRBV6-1,CASSVGLVQYF,TGTGCCAGCAGTGTGGGGCTGGTTCAGTACTTC
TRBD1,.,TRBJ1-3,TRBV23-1,CASCLGRGLNTIYF,TGCGCCAGCTGCCTGGGGAGGGGGCTGAACACCATATATTTT
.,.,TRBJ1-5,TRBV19,CASSKLNMDQPQHF,TGTGCCAGTAGTAAATTGAATATGGATCAGCCCCAGCATTTT
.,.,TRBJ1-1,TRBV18,CAISRDKNTEAFF,TGTGCCATTTCCCGGGACAAGAACACTGAAGCTTTCTTT
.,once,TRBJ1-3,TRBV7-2,CASSWVGTPSSGNTIYF,TGTGCCAGCAGCTGGGTTGGTACACCCAGCTCTGGAAACACCATATATTTT
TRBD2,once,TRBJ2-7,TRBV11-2,CASSQGGRGTSVYEQYF,TGTGCCAGCAGCCAGGGCGGTAGGGGGACTAGCGTCTACGAGCAGTACTTC
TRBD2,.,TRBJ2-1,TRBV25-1,CASSDSGSWNEQFF,TGTGCCAGCAGTGACAGCGGGAGTTGGAATGAGCAGTTCTTC
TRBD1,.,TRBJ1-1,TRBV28,CASSITGQGAAEAFF,TGTGCCAGCAGCATTACCGGACAGGGGGCGGCTGAAGCTTTCTTT
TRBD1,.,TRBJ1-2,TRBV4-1,CASSQGGQWGYTF,TGCGCCAGCAGCCAAGGGGGACAGTGGGGCTACACCTTC
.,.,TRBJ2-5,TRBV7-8,CASSYNQETQYF,TGTGCCAGCAGCTATAACCAAGAGACCCAGTACTTC